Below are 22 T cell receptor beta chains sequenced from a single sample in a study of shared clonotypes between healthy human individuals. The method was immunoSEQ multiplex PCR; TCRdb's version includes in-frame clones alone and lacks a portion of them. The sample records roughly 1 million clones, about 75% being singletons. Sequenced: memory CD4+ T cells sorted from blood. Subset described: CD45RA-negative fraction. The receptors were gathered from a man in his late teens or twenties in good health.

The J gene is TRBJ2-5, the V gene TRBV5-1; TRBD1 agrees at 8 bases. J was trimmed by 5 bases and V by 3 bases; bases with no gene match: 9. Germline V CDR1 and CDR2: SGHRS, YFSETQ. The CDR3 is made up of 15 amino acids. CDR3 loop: CASSSGQGLLETQYF. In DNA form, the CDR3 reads TGCGCCAGCAGCTCTGGACAGGGTCTTCTCGAGACCCAGTACTTC. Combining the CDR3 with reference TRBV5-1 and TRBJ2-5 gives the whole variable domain KAGVTQTPRYLIKTRGQQVTLSCSPISGHRSVSWYQQTPGQGLQFLFEYFSETQRNKGNFPGRFSGRQFSNSRSEMNVSTLELGDSALYLCASSSGQGLLETQYFGPGTRLLVL.

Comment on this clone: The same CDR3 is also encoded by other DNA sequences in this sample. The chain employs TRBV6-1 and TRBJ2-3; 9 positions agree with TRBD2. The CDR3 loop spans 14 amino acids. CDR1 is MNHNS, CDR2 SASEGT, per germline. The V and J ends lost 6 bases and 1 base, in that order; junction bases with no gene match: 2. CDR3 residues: CASSPSGGTDTQYF. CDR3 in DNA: TGTGCCAGCAGCCCTAGCGGGGGCACAGATACGCAGTATTTT.

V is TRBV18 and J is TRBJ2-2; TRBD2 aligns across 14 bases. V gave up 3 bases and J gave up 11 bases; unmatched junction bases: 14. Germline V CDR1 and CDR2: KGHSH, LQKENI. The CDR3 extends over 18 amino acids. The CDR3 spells CASSPLGLAGGPLAELFF. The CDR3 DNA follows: TGTGCCAGCTCACCTCTAGGACTAGCGGGAGGACCTCTCGCCGAGCTGTTTTTT.

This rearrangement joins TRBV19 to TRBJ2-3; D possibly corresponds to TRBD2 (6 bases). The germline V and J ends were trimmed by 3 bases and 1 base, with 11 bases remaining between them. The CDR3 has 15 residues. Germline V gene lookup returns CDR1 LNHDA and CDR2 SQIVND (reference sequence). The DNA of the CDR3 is TGTGCCAGTAGTATTCCCCCGGGAGGCACAGATACGCAGTATTTT. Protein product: CASSIPPGGTDTQYF.

CDR3 bases: TGTGCCAGCAGCTTATATGGACGGATCTACGAGCAGTACTTC. Translation gives CASSLYGRIYEQYF. J is TRBJ2-7 and V is TRBV5-4; D remains unclear. Germline loops: CDR1 SGHNT, CDR2 YYREEE (reference sequence). The CDR3 loop spans 14 amino acids. V lost 2 bases to trimming and J lost 3 bases, with 12 bases between them.

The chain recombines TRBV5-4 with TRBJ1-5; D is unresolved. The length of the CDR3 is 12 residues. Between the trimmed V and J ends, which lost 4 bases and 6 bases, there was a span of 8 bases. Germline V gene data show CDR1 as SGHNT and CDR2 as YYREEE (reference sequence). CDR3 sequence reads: CASSPDGQPQHF. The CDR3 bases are TGTGCCAGCAGCCCGGATGGTCAGCCCCAGCATTTT.

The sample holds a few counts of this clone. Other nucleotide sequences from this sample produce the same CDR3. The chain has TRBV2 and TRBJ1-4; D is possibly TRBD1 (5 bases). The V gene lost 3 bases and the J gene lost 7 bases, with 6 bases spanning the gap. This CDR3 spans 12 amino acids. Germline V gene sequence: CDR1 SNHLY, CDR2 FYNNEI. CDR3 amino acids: CASSDRGEKLFF. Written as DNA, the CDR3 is TGTGCCAGCAGTGATAGGGGTGAAAAACTGTTTTTT. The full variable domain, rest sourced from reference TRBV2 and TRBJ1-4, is EPEVTQTPSHQVTQMGQEVILRCVPISNHLYFYWYRQILGQKVEFLVSFYNNEISEKSEIFDDQFSVERPDGSNFTLKIRSTKLEDSAMYFCASSDRGEKLFFGSGTQLSVL.

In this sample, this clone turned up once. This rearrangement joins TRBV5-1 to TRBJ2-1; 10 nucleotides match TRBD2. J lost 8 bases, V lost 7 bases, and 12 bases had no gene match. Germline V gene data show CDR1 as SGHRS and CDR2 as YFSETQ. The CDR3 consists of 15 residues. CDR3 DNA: TGCGCCAGCCAGCGGCTAGCGGGAGTTGTGGATGAGCAGTTCTTC. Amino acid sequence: CASQRLAGVVDEQFF.

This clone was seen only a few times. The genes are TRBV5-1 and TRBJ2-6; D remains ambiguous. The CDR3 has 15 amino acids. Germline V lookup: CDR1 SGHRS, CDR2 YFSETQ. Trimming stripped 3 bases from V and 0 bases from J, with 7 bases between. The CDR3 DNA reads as TGCGCCAGCAGCTCCCAGCTCTCTGGGGCCAACGTCCTGACTTTC. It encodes CASSSQLSGANVLTF.

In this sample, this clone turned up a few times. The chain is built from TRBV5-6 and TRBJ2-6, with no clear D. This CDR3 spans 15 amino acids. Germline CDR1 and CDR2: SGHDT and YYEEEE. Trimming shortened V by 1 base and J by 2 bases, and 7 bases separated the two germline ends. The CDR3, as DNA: TGTGCCAGCAGCTTGATAGCTCCTGGGGCCAACGTCCTGACTTTC. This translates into CASSLIAPGANVLTF.

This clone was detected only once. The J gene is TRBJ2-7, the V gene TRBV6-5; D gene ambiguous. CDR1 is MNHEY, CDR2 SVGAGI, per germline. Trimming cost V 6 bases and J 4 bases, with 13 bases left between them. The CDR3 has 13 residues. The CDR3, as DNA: TGTGCCAGCAGCCCCTTGGCTGGGTACGAGCAGTACTTC. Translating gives CASSPLAGYEQYF.

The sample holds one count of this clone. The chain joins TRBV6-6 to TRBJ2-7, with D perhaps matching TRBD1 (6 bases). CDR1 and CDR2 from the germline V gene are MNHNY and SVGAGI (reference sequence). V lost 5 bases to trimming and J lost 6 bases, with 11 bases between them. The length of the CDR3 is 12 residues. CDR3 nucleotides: TGTGCCAGCAGTCTAACAGGGTCCGAGCAGTACTTC. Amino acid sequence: CASSLTGSEQYF.

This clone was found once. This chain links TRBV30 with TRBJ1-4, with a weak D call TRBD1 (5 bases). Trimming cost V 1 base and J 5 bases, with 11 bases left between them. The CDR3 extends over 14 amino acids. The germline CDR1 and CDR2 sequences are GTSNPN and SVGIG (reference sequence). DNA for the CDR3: TGTGCCTGGAGTGCTTGGGGGGGAAATGAAAAACTGTTTTTT. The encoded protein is CAWSAWGGNEKLFF.

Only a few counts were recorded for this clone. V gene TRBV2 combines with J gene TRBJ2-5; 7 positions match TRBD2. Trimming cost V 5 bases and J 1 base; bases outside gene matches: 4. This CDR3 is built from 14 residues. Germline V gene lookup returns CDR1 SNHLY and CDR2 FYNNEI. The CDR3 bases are TGTGCCAGCAGTCTTACGGGGGGCCAAGAGACCCAGTACTTC. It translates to CASSLTGGQETQYF.

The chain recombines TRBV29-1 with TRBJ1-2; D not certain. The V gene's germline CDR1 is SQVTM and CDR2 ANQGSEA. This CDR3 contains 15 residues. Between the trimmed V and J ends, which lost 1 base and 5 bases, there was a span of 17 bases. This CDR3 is CSVEVAFGKPYGYTF. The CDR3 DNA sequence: TGCAGCGTTGAAGTTGCCTTTGGGAAGCCTTATGGCTACACCTTC.

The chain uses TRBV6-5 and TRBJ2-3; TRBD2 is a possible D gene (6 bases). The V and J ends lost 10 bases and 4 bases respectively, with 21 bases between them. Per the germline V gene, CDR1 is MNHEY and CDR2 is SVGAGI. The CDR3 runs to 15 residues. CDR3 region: CATKGDGGDADTQYF. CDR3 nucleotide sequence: TGTGCCACCAAAGGGGATGGAGGGGATGCAGATACGCAGTATTTT.

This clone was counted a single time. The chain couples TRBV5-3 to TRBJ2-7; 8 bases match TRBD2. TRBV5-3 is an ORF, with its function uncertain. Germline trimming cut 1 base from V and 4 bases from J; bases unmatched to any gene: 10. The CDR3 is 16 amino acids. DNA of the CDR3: TGTGCCAGAAGCTTGATCTTGGCTAGCGGGTTGTACGAGCAGTACTTC. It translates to CARSLILASGLYEQYF.

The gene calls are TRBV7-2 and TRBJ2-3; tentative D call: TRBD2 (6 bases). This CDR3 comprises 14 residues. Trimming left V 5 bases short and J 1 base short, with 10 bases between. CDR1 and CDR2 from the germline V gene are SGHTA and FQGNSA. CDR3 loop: CASSRRVGTDTQYF. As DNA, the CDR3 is TGTGCCAGCAGCCGGAGGGTAGGCACAGATACGCAGTATTTT. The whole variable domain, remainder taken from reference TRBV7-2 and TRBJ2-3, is GAGVSQSPSNKVTEKGKDVELRCDPISGHTALYWYRQSLGQGLEFLIYFQGNSAPDKSGLPSDRFSAERTGGSVSTLTIQRTQQEDSAVYLCASSRRVGTDTQYFGPGTRLTVL.

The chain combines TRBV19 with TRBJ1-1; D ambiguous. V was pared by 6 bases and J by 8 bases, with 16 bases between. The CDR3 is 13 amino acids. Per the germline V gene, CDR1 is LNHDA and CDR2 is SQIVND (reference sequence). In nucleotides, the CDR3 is TGTGCCAGTAGCGCGGAGAGGGTGGGAGAAGCTTTCTTT. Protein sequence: CASSAERVGEAFF.

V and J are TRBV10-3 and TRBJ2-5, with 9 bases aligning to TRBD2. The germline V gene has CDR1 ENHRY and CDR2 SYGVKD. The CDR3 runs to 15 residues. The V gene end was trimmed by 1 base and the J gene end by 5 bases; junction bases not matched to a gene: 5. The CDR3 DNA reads TGTGCCATCAGTGAGTTGCGGGGGGGCCGGGAGACCCAGTACTTC. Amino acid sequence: CAISELRGGRETQYF.

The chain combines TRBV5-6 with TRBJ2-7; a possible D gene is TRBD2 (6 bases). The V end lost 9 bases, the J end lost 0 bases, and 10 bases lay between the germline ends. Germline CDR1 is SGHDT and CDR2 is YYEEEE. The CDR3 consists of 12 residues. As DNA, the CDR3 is TGTGCCACGGGGAGGCGCTCCTACGAGCAGTACTTC. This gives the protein CATGRRSYEQYF.

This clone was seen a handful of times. CDR3 in amino acids: CASSLFSGTGGNTIYF. The DNA of the CDR3 is TGTGCCAGCAGCTTATTCTCGGGGACAGGGGGAAACACCATATATTTT. The gene calls are TRBV7-9 and TRBJ1-3; 9 positions match TRBD1. The junction had 6 bases not matched to a gene; V was cut back by 2 bases and J by 4 bases. This CDR3 has 16 residues. CDR1 is SEHNR, CDR2 FQNEAQ, per germline (reference sequence).